The 19 T cell receptor beta chains below were found in one sample sequenced in a study of blood T cell repertoires in COVID-19. TCRdb keeps only in-frame clones here, not all; method: immunoSEQ multiplex PCR. The data hold roughly 320,000 clones, with about nine tenths observed a single time. Material for sequencing was peripheral blood. The origin of the receptors is a woman aged 50 to 60 with COVID-19, enrolled during active disease.

In its sample, this clone was seen a few times. Here the CDR3 DNA reads TGTGCCAGCAGTCGCCGGGGACAAGGGGTGGATCAGCCCCAGCATTTT. Protein product: CASSRRGQGVDQPQHF. The J gene is TRBJ1-5, the V gene TRBV6-6; D might be TRBD1 (6 bases). Germline V gives CDR1 MNHNY, CDR2 SVGAGI (reference sequence). CDR3 length equals 16 residues. The ends were cut back, 5 bases at V and 5 bases at J, with 19 bases in the middle.

The chain has TRBV3-1 (or the pseudogene TRBV3-2) and TRBJ1-6; D call uncertain. The CDR3 sequence is 14 residues long. Trimming stripped 2 bases from V and 7 bases from J, with 9 bases between. The V gene's germline CDR1 is LGHDT and CDR2 YNNKEL (reference sequence). CDR3 nucleotides: TGTGCCAGCAGCCAAAGACACACGAATTCACCCCTCCACTTT. Translated, it gives CASSQRHTNSPLHF.

This CDR3 is CASSQGRGGYGYTF. The CDR3 nucleotides read TGCGCCAGCAGCCAAGGAAGGGGTGGATATGGCTACACCTTC. The V and J genes are TRBV4-3 and TRBJ1-2; weak D call: TRBD1 (5 bases). This CDR3 region has 14 residues. Germline V gene data show CDR1 as LGHNA and CDR2 as YSLEER. The ends were cut back, 1 base at V and 5 bases at J, with 11 bases in the middle.

The chain has TRBV4-1 and TRBJ2-1, with 11 nucleotides matching TRBD2. Germline loops: CDR1 MGHRA, CDR2 YSYEKL. The CDR3 length is 18 residues. V lost 0 bases, J lost 5 bases, and 9 bases stayed unmatched. In DNA form, the CDR3 reads TGCGCCAGCAGCCAAGAGGGACTAGCGGCACAAAGCCACAATGAGCAGTTCTTC. It encodes CASSQEGLAAQSHNEQFF.

As for this clone: This sample includes further DNA sequences coding for the same CDR3. This chain uses TRBV6-5 with TRBJ2-3; D may be TRBD1 (7 bases). The V gene's germline CDR1 is MNHEY and CDR2 SVGAGI. With 0 bases removed from V and 1 base from J, the gap between germline ends came to 8 bases. This CDR3 is built from 15 residues. Here the CDR3 reads CASSYSRGGTDTQYF. CDR3 DNA sequence: TGTGCCAGCAGTTACTCCAGGGGGGGCACAGATACGCAGTATTTT.

This chain uses TRBV7-8 with TRBJ2-3; TRBD2 agrees at 8 bases. The CDR3 totals 16 residues. Germline V CDR1 and CDR2: SGHVS, FQNEAQ. V lost 2 bases, J lost 3 bases, and 7 bases stayed unmatched. CDR3 region: CASSLSPGGVTDTQYF. CDR3 in DNA: TGTGCCAGCAGCTTATCCCCGGGGGGGGTGACAGATACGCAGTATTTT.

The chain combines TRBV6-5 with TRBJ1-3; possible D gene TRBD1, 6 bases. The germline gives CDR1 MNHEY, CDR2 SVGAGI. The CDR3 totals 14 residues. Trimming took 8 bases from V and 4 from J, leaving 15 bases between them. CDR3 loop: CASLKPGQGNTIYF. DNA of the CDR3: TGTGCCAGCCTCAAACCGGGACAAGGAAACACCATATATTTT.

The rearrangement joins TRBV18 to TRBJ2-7; D may be TRBD2 (6 bases). The CDR3 is 15 residues long. V was cut by 4 bases and J by 3 bases, with 16 bases left in between. The germline V gene has CDR1 KGHSH and CDR2 LQKENI. This CDR3 is CASSLRFGTGYEQYF. CDR3 sequence (DNA): TGTGCCAGCTCACTACGCTTCGGGACTGGCTACGAGCAGTACTTC.

This clone showed up just a few times. The chain recombines TRBV7-2 with TRBJ1-5; D is uncertain. The CDR3 has 14 amino acids. With 0 bases removed from V and 3 bases from J, the gap between germline ends came to 6 bases. Germline CDR1 is SGHTA and CDR2 is FQGNSA. CDR3 in amino acids: CASSLAGINQPQHF. The CDR3 nucleotides read TGTGCCAGCAGCTTAGCCGGGATCAATCAGCCCCAGCATTTT.

DNA of the CDR3: TGTGCCAGCAGCCCGGGACAGTCGACAGATACGCAGTATTTT. This gives the protein CASSPGQSTDTQYF. This chain connects TRBV11-3 to TRBJ2-3, with 7 nucleotides matching TRBD1. V gave up 5 bases and J gave up 3 bases; unmatched junction bases: 5. CDR3 length: 14 amino acids. Germline assignment: CDR1 SGHNT and CDR2 YENEEA.

The chain employs TRBV7-9 and TRBJ2-5, with D uncertain. The germline V gene encodes CDR1 SEHNR and CDR2 FQNEAQ (reference sequence). This CDR3 spans 14 amino acids. Deletions cut 2 bases from V and 5 bases from J, with 12 bases between. CDR3 sequence: CASSLLLSTETQYF. The CDR3 region has the DNA TGTGCCAGCAGCTTACTTCTGAGTACGGAGACCCAGTACTTC.

The chain has TRBV3-1 (or the pseudogene TRBV3-2) and TRBJ2-5; perhaps TRBD1 as D (5 bases). In germline, CDR1 is LGHDT, CDR2 YNNKEL (reference sequence). There are 13 residues in the CDR3. Trimming removed 2 bases from V and 3 bases from J, with 7 bases in between. For the CDR3, the DNA is TGTGCCAGCAGCCAAACCAGGGAAGAGACCCAGTACTTC. This gives the protein CASSQTREETQYF.

The chain couples TRBV30 to TRBJ1-6; TRBD1 is a possible D gene (6 bases). This CDR3 has 14 amino acids. CDR1 is GTSNPN and CDR2 is SVGIG in the germline V gene (reference sequence). The ends were cut back, 1 base at V and 10 bases at J, with 14 bases in the middle. DNA for the CDR3: TGTGCCTGGAGTGCCGGGCAGGGGAAATCACCCCTCCACTTT. Translated, it gives CAWSAGQGKSPLHF.

This clone was found a few times. Other DNA sequences in the sample encode the same CDR3. The chain links TRBV12-5 to TRBJ1-1, with 9 positions matching TRBD1. There are 14 residues in the CDR3. V shed 1 base and J 4 bases; nucleotides not matched to a gene: 1. CDR1 and CDR2 (germline): LGHNT, FRNRAP. This chain's CDR3 is CASGLGQGGTEAFF. The CDR3 DNA reads as TGTGCTAGTGGTTTGGGACAGGGGGGCACTGAAGCTTTCTTT.

The chain carries TRBV4-3 and TRBJ1-1; D ambiguous. This CDR3 is built from 15 residues. V shed 1 base and J shed 3 bases, with 12 bases lying between them. The germline V gene encodes CDR1 LGHNA and CDR2 YSLEER. In nucleotides, the CDR3 is TGCGCCAGCAGCCAAGCTACCGCGATGGACACTGAAGCTTTCTTT. This gives the protein CASSQATAMDTEAFF.

The J gene is TRBJ2-7, the V gene TRBV5-4; D gene unclear. Germline CDR1 is SGHNT and CDR2 is YYREEE (reference sequence). Trimming removed 0 bases from V and 3 bases from J, with 10 bases in between. This CDR3 contains 14 residues. The CDR3 DNA is TGTGCCAGCAGCTTGGATTCTCCCGGCTACGAGCAGTACTTC. Protein sequence: CASSLDSPGYEQYF. Drawing the rest from reference TRBV5-4 and TRBJ2-7, the complete variable domain is ETGVTQSPTHLIKTRGQQVTLRCSSQSGHNTVSWYQQALGQGPQFIFQYYREEENGRGNFPPRFSGLQFPNYSSELNVNALELDDSALYLCASSLDSPGYEQYFGPGTRLTVT.

This chain links TRBV3-1 (or the pseudogene TRBV3-2) with TRBJ1-5, with a tentative D call TRBD1 (5 bases). V lost 0 bases and J 7 bases, leaving 13 bases between the germline ends. In germline, CDR1 is LGHDT, CDR2 YNNKEL (reference sequence). This CDR3 comprises 15 residues. The CDR3 DNA sequence: TGTGCCAGCAGCCAAGAAGGTGGAGGGGCGCAGCCCCAGCATTTT. This sequence encodes CASSQEGGGAQPQHF.

The chain joins TRBV12-3 or TRBV12-4 to TRBJ2-7; D might be TRBD1 (6 bases). The CDR3 spans 11 residues. V lost 7 bases to trimming and J lost 7 bases, with 11 bases between them. The CDR3 here is CASNNRGEQYF. The CDR3 DNA sequence: TGTGCCAGCAACAATAGGGGGGAGCAGTACTTC.

The chain employs TRBV14 and TRBJ2-1, with 7 bases fitting TRBD2. V was clipped by 2 bases and J by 10 bases; unmatched bases: 5. CDR3 length: 13 residues. Germline values: CDR1 SGHDN, CDR2 FVKESK. The CDR3 nucleotides read TGTGCCAGCAGCCAACCTAGCGGACCCGAGCAGTTCTTC. Translated, it gives CASSQPSGPEQFF.